These 5 T cell receptor beta chains originate from one sample sequenced in a study of blood T cell repertoires in COVID-19. The method was immunoSEQ multiplex PCR; TCRdb's version includes in-frame clones alone and lacks a portion of them. This table has under 350,000 clones, approximately 86% appearing once. The sequenced sample was PBMCs or T cells enriched from blood (not recorded which). All receptors come from a woman aged 35 to 49 with acute COVID-19.

The V call is TRBV7-2, the J call TRBJ2-1; TRBD2 matches 8 bases. Per the germline V gene, CDR1 is SGHTA and CDR2 is FQGNSA. Trimming removed 1 base from V and 9 bases from J; junction bases left unmatched: 8. This CDR3 comprises 15 residues. This chain's CDR3 is CASSLVVGTRREQFF. CDR3 nucleotide sequence: TGTGCCAGCAGCTTAGTAGTGGGGACTAGACGTGAGCAGTTCTTC.

The rearrangement joins TRBV28 to TRBJ1-3, with TRBD1 matching over 10 bases. Trimming cost V 5 bases and J 0 bases; bases outside gene matches: 10. The CDR3 has 18 residues. Germline values: CDR1 MDHEN, CDR2 SYDVKM. CDR3 in DNA: TGTGCCAGCAGTAGCCGGGACAGGGGACTCTTCTCTGGAAACACCATATATTTT. As protein: CASSSRDRGLFSGNTIYF.

This sequence joins TRBV19 and TRBJ1-2, with TRBD1 identical over 9 bases. Germline V gene lookup returns CDR1 LNHDA and CDR2 SQIVND (reference sequence). Trimming took 7 bases from V and 4 from J; bases not matched to a gene: 4. The CDR3 spans 13 residues. The CDR3 sequence: CASMDRGFYGYTF. In DNA form, the CDR3 reads TGTGCCAGTATGGACAGGGGATTCTATGGCTACACCTTC.

The chain uses TRBV19 and TRBJ1-4; D unresolved. The V end was cut by 6 bases, the J end by 4 bases, with 12 bases between. Germline lookup yields CDR1 LNHDA and CDR2 SQIVND (reference sequence). The CDR3 loop spans 14 amino acids. The CDR3 nucleotides read TGTGCCAGTAGCCCCGCCCGGGGTAATGAAAAACTGTTTTTT. As protein: CASSPARGNEKLFF.

The V gene is TRBV19, the J gene TRBJ2-2, with 7 bases fitting TRBD1. Germline V gene sequence: CDR1 LNHDA, CDR2 SQIVND (reference sequence). Losses at the gene ends were 3 bases for V and 1 base for J; bases not matched to a gene: 5. The length of the CDR3 is 16 residues. CDR3 in DNA: TGTGCCAGTAGTATTCCCCGGACAGGGAACACCGGGGAGCTGTTTTTT. This translates into CASSIPRTGNTGELFF.